This TCR beta chain was documented in a study of T-cell reconstitution after alpha-beta-depleted transplantation in children. General study points: Where some patients showed high TCRbeta diversity at day 60, it came from recipient T cells and thymic progenitors that had survived.

The CDR3 contains 15 residues. From germline, CDR1 is SGHTA and CDR2 FQGNSA. Of note for this clonotype: As yet, its antigen is unknown. Sequence at one end of the junction differs from germline and may be a read error.

For TCRbeta, the library was prepared with unique molecular identifiers. TCRdb itself ran the PCR reads through MiXCR, one entry per CDR3 protein. In the table there are 250,000 to 400,000 distinct CDR3 sequences, about a quarter of which are singletons. The clonotype was recovered from a male patient younger than 18 who had a stem cell transplant for acute lymphoblastic leukemia, so the T cells may come from the graft donor. This specimen consisted of PBMCs, mostly from graft donor cells, obtained 180 days after TCRalphabeta/CD19-depleted stem cell transplant. This chain connects TRBV7-2 to TRBJ2-1, with 10 bases matching TRBD2. CDR3 residues: CASRLAGGYVDEQFF. The CDR3, as DNA: TGTGCCAGCAGATTAGCGGGGGGTTACGTCGATGAGCAGTTCTTC.